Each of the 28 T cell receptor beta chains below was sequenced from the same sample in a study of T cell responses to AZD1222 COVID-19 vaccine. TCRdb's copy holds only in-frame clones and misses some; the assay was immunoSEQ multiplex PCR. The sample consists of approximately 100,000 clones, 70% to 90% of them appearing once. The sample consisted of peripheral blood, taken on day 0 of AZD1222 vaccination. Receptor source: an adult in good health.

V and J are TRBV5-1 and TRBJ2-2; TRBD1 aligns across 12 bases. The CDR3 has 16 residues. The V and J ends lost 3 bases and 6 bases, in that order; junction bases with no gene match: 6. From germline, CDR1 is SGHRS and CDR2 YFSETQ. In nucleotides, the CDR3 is TGCGCCAGCAGCTCGTTAGGGACAGGGGGCTCCGGGGAGCTGTTTTTT. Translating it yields CASSSLGTGGSGELFF.

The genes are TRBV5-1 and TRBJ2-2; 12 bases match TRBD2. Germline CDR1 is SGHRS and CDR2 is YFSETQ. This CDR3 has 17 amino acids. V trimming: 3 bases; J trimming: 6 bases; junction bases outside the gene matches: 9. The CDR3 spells CASSSLMTSGGSGELFF. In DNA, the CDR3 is TGCGCCAGCAGCTCCCTTATGACTAGCGGGGGTTCCGGGGAGCTGTTTTTT.

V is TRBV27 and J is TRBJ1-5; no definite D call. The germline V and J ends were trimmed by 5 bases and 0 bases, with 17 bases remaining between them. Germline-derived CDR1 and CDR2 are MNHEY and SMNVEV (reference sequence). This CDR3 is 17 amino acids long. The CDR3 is CASSPRSDPYSNQPQHF. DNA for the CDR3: TGTGCCAGCAGTCCCCGATCCGATCCTTATAGCAATCAGCCCCAGCATTTT.

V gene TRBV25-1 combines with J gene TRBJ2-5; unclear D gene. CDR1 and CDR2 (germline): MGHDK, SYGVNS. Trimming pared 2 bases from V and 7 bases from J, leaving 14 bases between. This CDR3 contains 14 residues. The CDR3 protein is CASSEARTSRTQYF. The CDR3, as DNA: TGTGCCAGCAGTGAAGCCCGGACCAGCAGGACCCAGTACTTC.

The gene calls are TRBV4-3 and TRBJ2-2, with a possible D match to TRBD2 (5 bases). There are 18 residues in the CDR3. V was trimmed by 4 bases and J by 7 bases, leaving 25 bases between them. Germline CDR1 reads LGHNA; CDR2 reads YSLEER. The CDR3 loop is CASSPAPSGELGFGELFF. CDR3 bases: TGCGCCAGCAGCCCCGCCCCTAGTGGGGAGTTGGGATTCGGGGAGCTGTTTTTT.

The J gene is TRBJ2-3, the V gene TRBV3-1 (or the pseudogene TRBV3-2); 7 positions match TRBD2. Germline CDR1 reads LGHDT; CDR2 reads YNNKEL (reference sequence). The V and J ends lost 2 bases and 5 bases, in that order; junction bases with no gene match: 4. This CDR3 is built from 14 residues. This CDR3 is CASSQIRGVDTQYF. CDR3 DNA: TGTGCCAGCAGCCAAATTCGGGGGGTAGATACGCAGTATTTT.

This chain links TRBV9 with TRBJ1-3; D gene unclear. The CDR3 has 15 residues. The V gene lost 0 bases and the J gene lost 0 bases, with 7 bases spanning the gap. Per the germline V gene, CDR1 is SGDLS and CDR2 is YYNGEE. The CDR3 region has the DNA TGTGCCAGCAGCGTAGGGTGGAGCTCTGGAAACACCATATATTTT. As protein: CASSVGWSSGNTIYF.

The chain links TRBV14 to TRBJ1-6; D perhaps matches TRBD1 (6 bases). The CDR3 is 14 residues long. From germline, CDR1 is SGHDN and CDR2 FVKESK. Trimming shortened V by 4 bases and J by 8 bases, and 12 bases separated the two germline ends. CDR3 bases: TGTGCCAGCAGCCTCCTGGGGGCTTATTCACCCCTCCACTTT. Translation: CASSLLGAYSPLHF.

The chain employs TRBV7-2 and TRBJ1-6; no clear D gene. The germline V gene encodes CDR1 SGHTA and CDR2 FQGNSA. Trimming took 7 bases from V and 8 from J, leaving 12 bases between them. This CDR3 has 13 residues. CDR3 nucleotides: TGTGCCAGCACCTCCCTGAGGGATTCACCCCTCCACTTT. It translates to CASTSLRDSPLHF.

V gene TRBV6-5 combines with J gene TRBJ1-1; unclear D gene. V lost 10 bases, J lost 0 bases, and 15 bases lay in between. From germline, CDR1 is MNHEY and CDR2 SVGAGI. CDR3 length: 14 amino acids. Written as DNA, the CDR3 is TGTGCCACCAATCACAGATTCATGAACACTGAAGCTTTCTTT. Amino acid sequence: CATNHRFMNTEAFF.

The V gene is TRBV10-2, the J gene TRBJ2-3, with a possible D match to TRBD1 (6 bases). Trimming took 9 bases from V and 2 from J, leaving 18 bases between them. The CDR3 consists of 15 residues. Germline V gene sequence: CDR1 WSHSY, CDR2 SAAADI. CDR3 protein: CARGPDRPLTDTQYF. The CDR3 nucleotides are TGCGCCAGAGGACCGGACAGACCTCTCACAGATACGCAGTATTTT.

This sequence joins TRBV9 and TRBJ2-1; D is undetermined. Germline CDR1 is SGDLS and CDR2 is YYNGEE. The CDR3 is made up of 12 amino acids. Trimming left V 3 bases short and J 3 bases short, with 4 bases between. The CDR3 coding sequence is TGTGCCAGCAGCGACAGCTACAATGAGCAGTTCTTC. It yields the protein CASSDSYNEQFF.

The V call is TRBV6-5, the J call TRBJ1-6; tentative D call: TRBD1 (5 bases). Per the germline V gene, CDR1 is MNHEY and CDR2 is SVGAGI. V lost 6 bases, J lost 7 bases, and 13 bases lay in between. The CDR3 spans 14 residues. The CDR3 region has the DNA TGTGCCAGCAGGGACCAGGGAGCGAATTCACCCCTCCACTTT. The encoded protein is CASRDQGANSPLHF.

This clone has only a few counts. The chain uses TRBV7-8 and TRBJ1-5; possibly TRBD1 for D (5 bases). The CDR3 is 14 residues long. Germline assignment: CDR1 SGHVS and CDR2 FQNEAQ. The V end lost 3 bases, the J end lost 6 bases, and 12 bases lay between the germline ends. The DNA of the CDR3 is TGTGCCAGCAGCTTTAGCAGGGACCCTCAGCCCCAGCATTTT. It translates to CASSFSRDPQPQHF.

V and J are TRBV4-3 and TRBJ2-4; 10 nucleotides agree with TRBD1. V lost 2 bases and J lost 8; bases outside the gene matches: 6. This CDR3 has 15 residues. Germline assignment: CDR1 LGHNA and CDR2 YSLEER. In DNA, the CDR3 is TGCGCCAGCAGCCAAACGACAGGGGGCGGATACATTCAGTACTTC. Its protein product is CASSQTTGGGYIQYF.

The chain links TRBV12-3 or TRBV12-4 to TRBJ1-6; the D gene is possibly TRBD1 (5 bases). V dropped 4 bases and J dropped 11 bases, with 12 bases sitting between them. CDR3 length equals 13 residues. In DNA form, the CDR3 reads TGTGCCAGCAGTTACCTATCGGGGGCACCCCTCCACTTT. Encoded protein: CASSYLSGAPLHF.

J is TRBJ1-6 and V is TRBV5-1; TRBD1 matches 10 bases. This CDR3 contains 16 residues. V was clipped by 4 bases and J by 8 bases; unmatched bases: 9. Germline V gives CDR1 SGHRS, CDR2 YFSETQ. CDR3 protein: CASSLPTGGADSPLHF. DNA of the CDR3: TGCGCCAGCAGCCTCCCGACAGGGGGCGCAGATTCACCCCTCCACTTT.

The chain's CDR3 is CASSVEPSGGALTTQYF. As DNA, the CDR3 is TGTGCCAGCAGCGTAGAGCCTAGCGGGGGGGCCTTAACGACGCAGTATTTT. V gene TRBV9 combines with J gene TRBJ2-3, with 12 bases identical to TRBD2. Trimming removed 0 bases from V and 9 bases from J; junction bases left unmatched: 11. Germline assignment: CDR1 SGDLS and CDR2 YYNGEE. The CDR3 length is 17 residues.

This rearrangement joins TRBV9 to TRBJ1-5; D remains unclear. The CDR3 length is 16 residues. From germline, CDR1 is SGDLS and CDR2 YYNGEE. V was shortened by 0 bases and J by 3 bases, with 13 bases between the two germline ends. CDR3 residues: CASSVGGGLDNQPQHF. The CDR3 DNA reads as TGTGCCAGCAGCGTAGGAGGAGGGTTGGACAATCAGCCCCAGCATTTT.

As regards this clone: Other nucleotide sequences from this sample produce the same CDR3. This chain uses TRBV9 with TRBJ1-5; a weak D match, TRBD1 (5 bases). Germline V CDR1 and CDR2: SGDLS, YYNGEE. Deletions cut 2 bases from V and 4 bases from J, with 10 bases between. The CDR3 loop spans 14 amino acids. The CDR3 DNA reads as TGTGCCAGCAGCGTCGGGACGGTTAATCAGCCCCAGCATTTT. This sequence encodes CASSVGTVNQPQHF.

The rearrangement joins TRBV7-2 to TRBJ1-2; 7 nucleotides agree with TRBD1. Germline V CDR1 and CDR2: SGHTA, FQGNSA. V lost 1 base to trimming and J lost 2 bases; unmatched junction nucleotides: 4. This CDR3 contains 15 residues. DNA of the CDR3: TGTGCCAGCAGCTTAGTCGGGACAGCGAACTATGGCTACACCTTC. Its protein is CASSLVGTANYGYTF.

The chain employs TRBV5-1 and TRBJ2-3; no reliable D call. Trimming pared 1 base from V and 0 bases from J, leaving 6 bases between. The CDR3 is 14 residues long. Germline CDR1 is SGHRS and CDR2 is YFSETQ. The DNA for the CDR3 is TGCGCCAGCAGCTTGTCGTCTAGCACAGATACGCAGTATTTT. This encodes CASSLSSSTDTQYF. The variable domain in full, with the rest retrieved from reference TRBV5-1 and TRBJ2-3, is KAGVTQTPRYLIKTRGQQVTLSCSPISGHRSVSWYQQTPGQGLQFLFEYFSETQRNKGNFPGRFSGRQFSNSRSEMNVSTLELGDSALYLCASSLSSSTDTQYFGPGTRLTVL.

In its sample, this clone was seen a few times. CDR3 region: CASSMRGATEAFF. CDR3 bases: TGTGCCAGTAGTATGCGGGGGGCCACTGAAGCTTTCTTT. The chain employs TRBV19 and TRBJ1-1; maybe TRBD1 (6 bases). Germline CDR1 is LNHDA and CDR2 is SQIVND (reference sequence). This CDR3 has 13 amino acids. The V end lost 3 bases, the J end lost 4 bases, and 9 bases lay between the germline ends.

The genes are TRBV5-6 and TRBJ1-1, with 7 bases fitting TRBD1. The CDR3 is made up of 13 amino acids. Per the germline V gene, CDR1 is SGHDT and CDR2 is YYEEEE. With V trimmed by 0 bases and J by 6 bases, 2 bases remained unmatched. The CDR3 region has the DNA TGTGCCAGCAGCTTGGGAGGGGGCCCTGAAGCTTTCTTT. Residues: CASSLGGGPEAFF.

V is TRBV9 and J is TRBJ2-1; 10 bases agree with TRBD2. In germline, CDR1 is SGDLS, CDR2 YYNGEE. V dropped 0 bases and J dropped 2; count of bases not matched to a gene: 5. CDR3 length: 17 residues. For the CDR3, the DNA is TGTGCCAGCAGCGTAGGGTTTAGCGGGGGGCCCTACAATGAGCAGTTCTTC. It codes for CASSVGFSGGPYNEQFF.

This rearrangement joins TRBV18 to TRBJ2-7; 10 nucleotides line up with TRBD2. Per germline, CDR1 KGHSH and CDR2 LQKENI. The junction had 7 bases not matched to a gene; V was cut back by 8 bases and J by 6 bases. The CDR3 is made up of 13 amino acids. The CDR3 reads CASGTSGVREQYF. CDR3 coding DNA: TGTGCCAGCGGTACTAGCGGGGTCCGCGAGCAGTACTTC.

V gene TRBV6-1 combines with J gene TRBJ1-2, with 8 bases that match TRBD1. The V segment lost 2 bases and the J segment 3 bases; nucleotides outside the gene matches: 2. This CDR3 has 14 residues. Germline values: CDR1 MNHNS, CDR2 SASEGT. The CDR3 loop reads CASSEWGQDYGYTF. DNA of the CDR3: TGTGCCAGCAGTGAATGGGGACAGGACTATGGCTACACCTTC.

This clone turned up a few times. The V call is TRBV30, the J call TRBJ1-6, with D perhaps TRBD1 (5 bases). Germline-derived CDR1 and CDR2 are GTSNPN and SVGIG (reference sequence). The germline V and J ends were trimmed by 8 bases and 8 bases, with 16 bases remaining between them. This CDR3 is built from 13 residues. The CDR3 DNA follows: TGTGCCGGGACCTCCGGGACCTATTCACCCCTCCACTTT. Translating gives CAGTSGTYSPLHF.